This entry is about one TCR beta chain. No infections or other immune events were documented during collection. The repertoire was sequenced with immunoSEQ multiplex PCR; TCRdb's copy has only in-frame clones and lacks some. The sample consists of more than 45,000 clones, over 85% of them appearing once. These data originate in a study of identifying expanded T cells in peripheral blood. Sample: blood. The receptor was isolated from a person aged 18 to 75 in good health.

The CDR3 spells CASRRGTDGNTIYF. The CDR3 nucleotides read TGTGCCAGCAGGCGCGGGACTGATGGAAACACCATATATTTT. The chain recombines TRBV5-4 with TRBJ1-3, with TRBD1 as a possible D gene (5 bases). Trimming shortened V by 5 bases and J by 3 bases, and 12 bases separated the two germline ends. This CDR3 comprises 14 residues. Looked up from germline, CDR1 is SGHNT and CDR2 is YYREEE (reference sequence).